This note documents a single TCR beta chain sequence. What it binds is unknown. The data stem from a study of response to subunit inactivated influenza vaccine. Study observations and caveats: Each seasonal influenza vaccination, the authors suggested, recruits few new T cells.

TCRdb called the RT-PCR reads again in MiXCR, with one record for every CDR3 protein. This table has 650,000 to 700,000 distinct CDR3 sequences, approximately 15% appearing once. The CDR3 contains 13 residues. The V and J ends lost 6 bases and 0 bases respectively, with 9 bases between them. Source: PBMCs from blood, taken approximately 13 days after vaccination. The chain is built from TRBV12-3 or TRBV12-4 and TRBJ2-7; D call uncertain. This sequence was found in a middle-aged man who received an inactivated influenza vaccine. CDR3 sequence (DNA): TGTGCCAGCAGGCAGGAGATCTCCTACGAGCAGTACTTC. Protein: CASRQEISYEQYF.